The rows below give T cell receptor beta chains drawn from one sample of a study of CD8 T cells in Susac syndrome. Each CDR3 protein gets one entry after TCRdb re-called the immunoSEQ multiplex PCR reads with MiXCR. The sample holds around 130,000 distinct CDR3 sequences, 80% seen once. Sequencing was done on a sample of CD8+ T cells from PBMCs. Source of these receptors: a human donor with multiple sclerosis. Both conserved end residues are part of each CDR3.

v_gene,CDR3aa
TRBV24-1,CATSDGPSGGGNEQFF
TRBV29-1,CSVDASGGYTDTQYF
TRBV7-9,CASSSLRGETGTGELFF
TRBV6-1,CASSARTEGSGNTIYF
TRBV9,CASSAQGTTGNTIYF
TRBV5-1,CASSSTSHRASYNEQFF
TRBV24-1,CATSDSEELAGGPDTQYF
TRBV14,CASSKVFQETQYF
TRBV28,CASSRDTYEQYF
TRBV15,CATSSGTRTSGGRWTDTQYF
TRBV19,CASSPAEGYGYTF
TRBV11-2,CASSPGGVNEQFF
TRBV27,CASSDRGGTEAFF
TRBV19,CASSIDLGQHNEQFF
TRBV30,CACLEGQIINEKLFF
TRBV27,CASSPGTGNYNEQFF
TRBV19,CASSMAARLSEQFF
TRBV7-2,CASSHEITDTQYF
TRBV5-4,CASSLDLAYEQYF
TRBV10-3,CATALRQGPQETQYF
TRBV27,CASLPAGGTADTQYF
TRBV12-5,CASEASGAVQETQYF
TRBV21-1,CASSKAGQGASLKLFF
TRBV3-1,CASSQGFWDSTLPTDTQYF
TRBV19,CASRDGSSTDTQYF
TRBV7-6,CASSPRTGTNYGYTF
TRBV30,CALFPGGTGELFF
TRBV20-1,CSALAQGGQYF
TRBV5-1,CASSFDRIDTQYF
TRBV20-1,CSASESLTWRGQYF
TRBV28,CASSPLTKGARGYGYTF
TRBV12-3/TRBV12-4,CASSLGPGQGYEQYF
TRBV29-1,CSAGPDLDYEQYF
TRBV2,CASEELAGGGVTQYF
TRBV9,CASSPWGTTYEQYF
TRBV19,CASSMAKGEQYF
TRBV12-3/TRBV12-4,CASKATSGGYDEQFF
TRBV28,CASSLFFGSMNTEAFF
TRBV20-1,CSASTGGGAGETQYF
TRBV5-1,CASSLGWGADTGELFF
TRBV7-2,CASRPTLTGPRDTQYF
TRBV7-8,CASSLLSQPNTEAFF
TRBV19,CASSMGASSYNEQFF
TRBV27,CASRQLNEQFF
TRBV14,CASSVGQGPYEQYF